Detailed here is one TCR beta chain. The method was immunoSEQ multiplex PCR; TCRdb's version includes in-frame clones alone and lacks a portion of them. Of about 310,000 clones listed, 90% are singletons. Enrolled through a virtual design, the participants were between about 18 and 100 years of age and came from about two dozen US areas. The CDR3 consists of 16 residues. The ends lost 3 bases at V and 4 bases at J; junction bases unmatched: 6. Germline V gene sequence: CDR1 SGHRS, CDR2 YFSETQ. The data are from a study of blood T cell repertoires in COVID-19. The receptor was derived from a woman aged 18 to 35 with acute COVID-19. The chain has TRBV5-1 and TRBJ1-4, with TRBD1 matching 10 bases. Sequences were obtained from PBMCs or T cells enriched from blood (not recorded which). The CDR3 here is CASSSAGTGVNEKLFF. The CDR3 region has the DNA TGCGCCAGCAGCTCCGCCGGGACAGGGGTTAATGAAAAACTGTTTTTT.